The sample holds a few counts of the clone carrying this TCR beta chain. Its matching antigen is unknown. These data belong to a study of spatial heterogeneity in lung cancer. About the research overall: Alpha-chain sequences were detected in numbers that were consistently lower than beta-chain sequences. As counted in raw reads, each unique TCR and UMI combination appeared more than ten times on average. Study outcomes and limitations: Counts of expanded alpha and beta TCRs within tumors tracked the tumor nonsynonymous mutation count. Estimates put coverage of tumor T cells about 7.4% for alpha and over 12% for beta chains.

V dropped 2 bases and J dropped 0; count of bases not matched to a gene: 4. Germline values: CDR1 MNHEY, CDR2 SMNVEV (reference sequence). This CDR3 comprises 15 residues. TCRdb analysed the 5' RACE reads with MiXCR anew, one entry per CDR3 protein. The sample contains about 14,000 distinct CDR3 sequences, 2.5% to 3.5% of which appear only once. Time point indicated: sample taken at primary tumor resection. Unsorted tumor, nontumor lung tissue or cryopreserved PBMC supplied the whole RNA. The receptor's source is a male donor with early-stage non-small cell lung cancer. The sequencing used lung tumor tissue, collected at surgery. The chain has TRBV27 and TRBJ2-7, with 7 positions matching TRBD1. The CDR3 bases are TGTGCCAGCAGTTTAAAGACAGGGTACTCCTACGAGCAGTACTTC. Amino acids: CASSLKTGYSYEQYF.